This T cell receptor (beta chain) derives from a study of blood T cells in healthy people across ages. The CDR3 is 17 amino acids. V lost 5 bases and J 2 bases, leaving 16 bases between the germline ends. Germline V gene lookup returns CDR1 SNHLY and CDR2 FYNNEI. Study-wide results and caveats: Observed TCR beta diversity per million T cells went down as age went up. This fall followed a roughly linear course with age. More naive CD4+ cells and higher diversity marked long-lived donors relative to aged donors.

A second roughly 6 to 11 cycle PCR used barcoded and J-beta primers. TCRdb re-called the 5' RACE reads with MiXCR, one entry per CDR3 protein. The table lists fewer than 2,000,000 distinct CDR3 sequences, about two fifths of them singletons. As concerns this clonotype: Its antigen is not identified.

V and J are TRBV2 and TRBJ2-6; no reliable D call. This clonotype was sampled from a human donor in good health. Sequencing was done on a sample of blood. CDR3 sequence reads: CASSPPGSAPGANVLTF. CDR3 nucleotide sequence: TGTGCCAGCAGTCCACCCGGCAGTGCCCCTGGGGCCAACGTCCTGACTTTC.